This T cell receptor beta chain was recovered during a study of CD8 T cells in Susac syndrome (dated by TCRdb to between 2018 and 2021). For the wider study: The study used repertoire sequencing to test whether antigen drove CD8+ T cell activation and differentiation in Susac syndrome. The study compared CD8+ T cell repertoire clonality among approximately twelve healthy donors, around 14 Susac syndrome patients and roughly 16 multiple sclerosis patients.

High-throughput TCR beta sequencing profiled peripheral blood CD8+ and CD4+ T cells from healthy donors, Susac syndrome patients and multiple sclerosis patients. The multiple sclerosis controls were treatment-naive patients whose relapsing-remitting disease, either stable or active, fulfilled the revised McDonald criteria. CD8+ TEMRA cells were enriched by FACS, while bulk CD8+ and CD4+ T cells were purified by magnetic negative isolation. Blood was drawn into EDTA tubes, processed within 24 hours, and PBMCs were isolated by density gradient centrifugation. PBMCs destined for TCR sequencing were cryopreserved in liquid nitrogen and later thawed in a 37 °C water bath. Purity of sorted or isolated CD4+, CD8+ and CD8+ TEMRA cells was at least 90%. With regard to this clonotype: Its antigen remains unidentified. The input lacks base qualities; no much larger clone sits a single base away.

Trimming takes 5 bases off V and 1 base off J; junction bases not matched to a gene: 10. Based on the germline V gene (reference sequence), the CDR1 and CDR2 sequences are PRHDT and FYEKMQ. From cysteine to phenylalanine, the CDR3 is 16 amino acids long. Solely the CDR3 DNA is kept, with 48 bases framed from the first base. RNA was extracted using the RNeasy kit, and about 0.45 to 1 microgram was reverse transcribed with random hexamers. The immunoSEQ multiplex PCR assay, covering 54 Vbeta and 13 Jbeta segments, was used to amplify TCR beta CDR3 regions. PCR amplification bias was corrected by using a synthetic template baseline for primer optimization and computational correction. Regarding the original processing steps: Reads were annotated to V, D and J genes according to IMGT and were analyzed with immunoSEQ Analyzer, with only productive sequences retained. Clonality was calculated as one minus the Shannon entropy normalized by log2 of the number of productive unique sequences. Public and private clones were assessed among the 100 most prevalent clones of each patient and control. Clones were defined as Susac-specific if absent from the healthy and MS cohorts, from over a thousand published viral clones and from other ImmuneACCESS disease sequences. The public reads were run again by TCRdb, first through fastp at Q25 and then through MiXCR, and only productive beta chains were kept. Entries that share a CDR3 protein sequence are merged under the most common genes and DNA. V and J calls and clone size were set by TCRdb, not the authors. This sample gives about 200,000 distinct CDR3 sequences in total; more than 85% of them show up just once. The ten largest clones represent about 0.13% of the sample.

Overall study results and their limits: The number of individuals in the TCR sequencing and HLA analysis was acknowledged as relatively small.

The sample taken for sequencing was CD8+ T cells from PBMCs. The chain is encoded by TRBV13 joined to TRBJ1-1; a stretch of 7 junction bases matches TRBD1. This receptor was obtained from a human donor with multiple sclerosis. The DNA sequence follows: TGTGCCAGCAGCCTTACAGGGGAAGGTAGGAACACTGAAGCTTTCTTT. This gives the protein CASSLTGEGRNTEAFF.